The rows below give T cell receptor beta chains drawn from one sample of a study of Ad26.COV2.S vaccination and SARS-CoV-2 variants. The method was immunoSEQ multiplex PCR; TCRdb's version includes in-frame clones alone and lacks a portion of them. The sample shows approximately 500,000 clones, roughly 85% of them seen only once. The sequencing used peripheral blood, collected in a trial of Ad26.COV2.S vaccine versus placebo. The origin of the receptors is a person between 18 and 65 years old who received the Ad26.COV2.S COVID-19 vaccine or a placebo. CDR3s include the opening cysteine and the closing phenylalanine or tryptophan. The order of the fields is V gene, clone size, D gene, J gene, CDR3 protein, CDR3 DNA. D genes are given only for firm matches. Only part of the rows carry a size: once, few, many, or a class if the clone is expanded.

>TRBV19|.|.|TRBJ2-7
CASSIGGSQDEQYF
TGTGCCAGTAGTATTGGCGGCAGCCAGGACGAGCAGTACTTC
>TRBV19|.|.|TRBJ1-1
CASSILDTANTEAFF
TGTGCCAGTAGTATATTAGACACTGCAAACACTGAAGCTTTCTTT
>TRBV3-1/TRBV3-2|once|TRBD1|TRBJ1-5
CASSPKWTGNQPQHF
TGTGCCAGCAGCCCGAAGTGGACAGGGAATCAGCCCCAGCATTTT
>TRBV20-1|once|.|TRBJ1-1
CSALLGEAFF
TGCAGTGCTTTACTGGGTGAAGCTTTCTTT
>TRBV7-8|.|TRBD2|TRBJ2-7
CASSRTSGSYEQYF
TGTGCCAGCAGCCGGACTAGCGGGAGTTACGAGCAGTACTTC
>TRBV6-2/TRBV6-3|.|TRBD2|TRBJ2-4
CASSYDVTAGGPVNIQYF
TGTGCCAGCAGTTACGACGTTACAGCGGGAGGGCCGGTAAACATTCAGTACTTC
>TRBV29-1|.|TRBD2|TRBJ2-3
CSVEMKASGRETDTQYF
TGCAGCGTTGAGATGAAGGCTAGCGGGAGGGAAACAGATACGCAGTATTTT
>TRBV12-3/TRBV12-4|.|.|TRBJ2-2
CASSPLGELFF
TGTGCCAGCAGTCCACTCGGGGAGCTGTTTTTT
>TRBV7-3|.|.|TRBJ2-1
CASSARASTPNEQFF
TGTGCCAGCAGCGCCCGGGCCTCTACCCCCAATGAGCAGTTCTTC
>TRBV2|.|TRBD1|TRBJ1-2
CASTHRTGGSSGYTF
TGTGCCAGCACCCATAGGACAGGGGGCTCCTCTGGCTACACCTTC
>TRBV4-3|.|.|TRBJ2-2
CASSQGVTGELFF
TGCGCCAGCAGCCAAGGGGTGACCGGGGAGCTGTTTTTT
>TRBV11-1|.|TRBD2|TRBJ2-7
CASRRTSGASYEQYF
TGTGCCAGCAGACGGACTAGCGGGGCCAGTTACGAGCAGTACTTC
>TRBV28|.|TRBD1|TRBJ2-7
CASSLGGQGNGEQYF
TGTGCCAGCAGTTTAGGTGGACAGGGGAATGGCGAGCAGTACTTC
>TRBV3-1/TRBV3-2|.|TRBD2|TRBJ2-1
CASSQGLAGANEQFF
TGTGCCAGCAGCCAAGGTCTAGCGGGAGCAAATGAGCAGTTCTTC
>TRBV3-1/TRBV3-2|.|TRBD1|TRBJ2-7
CASSSMGAQGAREQYF
TGTGCCAGCAGCTCTATGGGGGCACAGGGGGCTCGCGAGCAGTACTTC
>TRBV15|once|TRBD1|TRBJ1-5
CATSRLSGDREKQPQHF
TGTGCCACCAGCAGACTATCGGGGGACAGGGAGAAGCAGCCCCAGCATTTT
>TRBV7-9|.|TRBD2|TRBJ2-4
CASSVTASGRGKNIQYF
TGTGCCAGCAGCGTCACCGCTAGCGGGAGGGGGAAAAACATTCAGTACTTC
>TRBV7-2|.|TRBD2|TRBJ2-1
CASSWTSGRFIVNEQFF
TGTGCCAGCAGTTGGACTAGCGGGAGATTCATAGTGAATGAGCAGTTCTTC
>TRBV27|.|TRBD1|TRBJ2-4
CASKARQGTGNIQYF
TGTGCCAGCAAGGCCAGACAGGGAACCGGAAACATTCAGTACTTC
>TRBV7-8|.|TRBD2|TRBJ2-7
CASSPRTSGGYEQYF
TGTGCCAGCAGCCCCAGGACTAGCGGGGGGTACGAGCAGTACTTC
>TRBV5-1|.|TRBD1|TRBJ1-2
CASSRGLSNYGYTF
TGCGCCAGCTCGAGGGGGCTTAGTAATTATGGCTACACCTTC
>TRBV7-8|.|TRBD2|TRBJ2-7
CASSFGTNYEQYF
TGTGCCAGCAGCTTCGGGACTAACTACGAGCAGTACTTC
>TRBV28|.|TRBD2|TRBJ2-1
CASRPTLGLASFYEQFF
TGTGCCAGCAGGCCAACCCTGGGACTAGCTTCGTTCTATGAGCAGTTCTTC
>TRBV11-3|.|.|TRBJ1-1
CASSPGRGSTEAFF
TGTGCCAGCAGCCCCGGCAGGGGATCCACTGAAGCTTTCTTT
>TRBV5-1|.|TRBD2|TRBJ2-1
CASNPTSGILNEQFF
TGCGCCAGCAACCCGACTAGCGGGATTCTCAATGAGCAGTTCTTC
>TRBV3-1/TRBV3-2|.|.|TRBJ2-7
CASSQAPSSPGYF
TGTGCCAGCAGCCAAGCCCCTTCCTCCCCCGGGTACTTC
>TRBV28|.|.|TRBJ2-5
CASSRQGYQETQYF
TGTGCCAGCAGCAGGCAGGGATACCAAGAGACCCAGTACTTC
>TRBV7-9|.|TRBD2|TRBJ2-1
CASSSRLAGTNEQFF
TGTGCCAGCAGCTCCCGACTAGCGGGGACCAATGAGCAGTTCTTC
>TRBV10-3|.|.|TRBJ2-1
CAISEIANEQFF
TGTGCCATCAGTGAAATAGCGAATGAGCAGTTCTTC
>TRBV7-2|.|.|TRBJ1-2
CASSLLRGAHYGYTF
TGTGCCAGCAGCTTACTTCGAGGGGCCCACTATGGCTACACCTTC
>TRBV19|.|.|TRBJ2-2
CASSSGANTGELFF
TGTGCCAGTAGTAGCGGGGCGAACACCGGGGAGCTGTTTTTT
>TRBV5-4|once|TRBD1|TRBJ2-7
CASSLTGQTYEQYF
TGTGCCAGCAGCTTGACGGGACAGACCTACGAGCAGTACTTC
>TRBV19|.|TRBD1|TRBJ2-1
CASSILGQGNEQFF
TGTGCCAGTAGTATTCTTGGACAGGGCAATGAGCAGTTCTTC
>TRBV5-1|.|.|TRBJ1-2
CASSLGQARYGYTF
TGCGCCAGCAGCTTGGGACAGGCTCGATATGGCTACACCTTC
>TRBV5-1|few|TRBD1|TRBJ1-2
CASSGGQGRYGYTF
TGCGCCAGCAGCGGGGGACAGGGCCGGTATGGCTACACCTTC
>TRBV28|once|TRBD1|TRBJ2-7
CASSFDRDEQYF
TGTGCCAGCAGTTTCGACAGGGACGAGCAGTACTTC
>TRBV6-5|.|.|TRBJ2-1
CASSYSNRGEQFF
TGTGCCAGCAGTTACTCAAACCGGGGGGAGCAGTTCTTC
>TRBV30|.|TRBD2|TRBJ2-7
CAWSPPGLAGRYEQYF
TGTGCCTGGAGTCCGCCCGGACTAGCGGGAAGGTACGAGCAGTACTTC
>TRBV28|.|TRBD1|TRBJ1-5
CASSLWVGQGAGQPQHF
TGTGCCAGCAGTTTATGGGTAGGACAGGGGGCAGGTCAGCCCCAGCATTTT
>TRBV30|.|.|TRBJ1-1
CAWRAGVGTEAFF
TGTGCCTGGAGGGCAGGGGTGGGCACTGAAGCTTTCTTT
>TRBV4-3|.|TRBD1|TRBJ2-2
CASSQEDRGSGELFF
TGCGCCAGCAGCCAAGAAGACAGGGGATCCGGGGAGCTGTTTTTT
>TRBV10-1|.|.|TRBJ2-1
CASSDFEQFF
TGCGCCAGCAGTGATTTTGAGCAGTTCTTC
>TRBV19|.|.|TRBJ1-6
CASNGQPNTYNSPLHF
TGTGCCAGTAACGGACAGCCAAATACCTATAATTCACCCCTCCACTTT
>TRBV27|.|.|TRBJ1-2
CASSPTGGYGYTF
TGTGCCAGCAGTCCCACTGGAGGCTATGGCTACACCTTC
>TRBV24-1|.|.|TRBJ2-1
CATSEVGRDSSEQFF
TGTGCCACCAGTGAAGTGGGCCGGGACTCCAGTGAGCAGTTCTTC
>TRBV28|.|TRBD2|TRBJ2-3
CASSWPQRETDTQYF
TGTGCCAGCAGTTGGCCCCAGCGGGAAACAGATACGCAGTATTTT
>TRBV14|few|.|TRBJ2-7
CASSHASEQYF
TGTGCCAGCAGCCACGCTAGCGAGCAGTACTTC
>TRBV4-2|.|.|TRBJ2-3
CASSQGETDTQYF
TGTGCCAGCAGCCAGGGGGAAACAGATACGCAGTATTTT
>TRBV15|.|.|TRBJ2-5
CATSARRYQETQYF
TGTGCCACCAGCGCCCGGAGGTACCAAGAGACCCAGTACTTC
>TRBV19|.|.|TRBJ2-1
CASTNRASEQFF
TGTGCCAGTACGAACCGGGCCAGTGAGCAGTTCTTC
>TRBV6-2/TRBV6-3|.|.|TRBJ2-7
CASSATPYEQYF
TGTGCCAGCAGCGCGACCCCCTACGAGCAGTACTTC
>TRBV15|.|.|TRBJ2-5
CATSSGTSAADQETQYF
TGTGCCACCAGTTCCGGGACGTCCGCCGCGGACCAAGAGACCCAGTACTTC
>TRBV7-9|few|.|TRBJ2-3
CASSSPLTLGTDTQYF
TGTGCCAGCAGCTCCCCCCTGACTCTCGGCACAGATACGCAGTATTTT
>TRBV30|.|.|TRBJ1-2
CAWSVGAGAGGYTF
TGTGCCTGGAGTGTTGGGGCAGGGGCAGGCGGCTACACCTTC
>TRBV4-3|.|.|TRBJ1-6
CASSQVPRGGNSPLHF
TGCGCCAGCAGCCAAGTCCCCCGGGGAGGGAATTCACCCCTCCACTTT
>TRBV19|once|TRBD1|TRBJ2-7
CASSRQGARDEQYF
TGTGCCAGTAGTCGTCAGGGGGCGCGCGACGAGCAGTACTTC
>TRBV3-1/TRBV3-2|.|TRBD2|TRBJ2-7
CASSQEGLASYEQYF
TGTGCCAGCAGCCAAGAGGGACTAGCGTCGTACGAGCAGTACTTC
>TRBV5-8|.|.|TRBJ1-5
CASSWGARDNQPQHF
TGTGCCAGCAGCTGGGGGGCCAGGGACAATCAGCCCCAGCATTTT
>TRBV24-1|once|TRBD2|TRBJ2-1
CATSDGGLAGAYNEQFF
TGTGCCACCAGTGATGGGGGACTAGCGGGAGCCTACAATGAGCAGTTCTTC
>TRBV28|.|.|TRBJ1-4
CASGRLGLPATNEKLFF
TGTGCCAGTGGGAGGCTGGGACTCCCCGCAACTAATGAAAAACTGTTTTTT